The 20 T cell receptor beta chains below all came from one sample that was sequenced in a study of T cells in Graves' hyperthyroidism and ophthalmopathy. RNA transcripts provided the source from which TCR beta CDR3 regions were amplified. HTBI primers were used for first-round RT-PCR of the TCR CDR3. TCRdb reprocessed the multiplex PCR reads with MiXCR, giving one entry per CDR3 protein. Counted here are hundreds of thousands of distinct CDR3 sequences, about 13% occurring once; the ten biggest clones make up 34%. Sequences were obtained from blood. Receptors were obtained from a woman aged 40 to 50 with Graves' ophthalmopathy.

The V and J genes are TRBV7-9 and TRBJ2-3, with D hard to call. The ends were cut back, 8 bases at V and 6 bases at J, with 15 bases in the middle. The CDR3 has 13 residues. Germline loops: CDR1 SEHNR, CDR2 FQNEAQ (reference sequence). CDR3: CASGKIAWDTQYF. In DNA, the CDR3 is TGTGCCAGCGGAAAAATTGCATGGGATACGCAGTATTTT.

This chain connects TRBV6-1 to TRBJ2-2; D is perhaps TRBD1 (5 bases). The V gene lost 4 bases and the J gene lost 4 bases, with 16 bases spanning the gap. The CDR3 totals 16 residues. Germline CDR1 reads MNHNS; CDR2 reads SASEGT. The CDR3 DNA follows: TGTGCCAGCAGTGCATTAAGTCAGGGAAGCACCGGGGAGCTGTTTTTT. Protein sequence: CASSALSQGSTGELFF.

In this sample, this clonotype turned up many times. This chain connects TRBV19 to TRBJ1-2; 8 bases are shared with TRBD1. The CDR3 contains 14 residues. The V segment lost 9 bases and the J segment 3 bases; nucleotides outside the gene matches: 9. The germline gives CDR1 LNHDA, CDR2 SQIVND (reference sequence). The CDR3 loop is CASTDRGRDYGYTF. DNA for the CDR3: TGTGCCAGCACCGACAGGGGCCGGGACTATGGCTACACCTTC.

In the case of this clonotype: Compared with germline, one end of the junction differs, possibly owing to a read error. The chain joins TRBV27 to TRBJ2-2; D gene unclear. CDR3 length equals 15 residues. CDR1 is MNHEY, CDR2 SMNVEV, per germline (reference sequence). The CDR3 DNA sequence: TGTGCCAGCGGTTTCTCACAGTTTTTAACCGGGGAGCTGTTTTTT. It translates to CASGFSQFLTGELFF.

Concerning this clonotype itself: A much larger clone differs by one base, so this may be a read error. V is TRBV20-1 and J is TRBJ2-7; 8 bases align to TRBD2. The J call is uncertain, as TRBJ2-1 better fits the DNA end. CDR1 and CDR2 (germline): DFQATT, SNEGSKA (reference sequence). The CDR3 extends over 15 amino acids. CDR3 nucleotide sequence: TGCAGTGCTCAACAGGCGCGGGGGGTCGCCTACGAGCAGTTCTTC. This translates into CSAQQARGVAYEQFF.

This clonotype was recorded at least ten times. The V gene is TRBV2, the J gene TRBJ2-7; D gene ambiguous. V was pared by 5 bases and J by 7 bases, with 6 bases between. The length of the CDR3 is 10 residues. Per germline, CDR1 SNHLY and CDR2 FYNNEI. CDR3 sequence: CASSLEEQYF. The CDR3 DNA is TGTGCCAGCAGTCTCGAAGAGCAGTACTTC.

A note on this clonotype: Lacking the conserved final phenylalanine or tryptophan, this CDR3 likely reflects a read error. This chain connects TRBV7-7 to TRBJ1-1; D call uncertain. Germline CDR1 reads SSHAT; CDR2 reads FNYEAQ (reference sequence). The CDR3 consists of 13 residues. The CDR3 DNA reads TGTGCTAGCAGCTTGACCATGAACACTGAAGCTTTCCTT. It is translated as CASSLTMNTEAFL.

This clonotype showed up many times. This rearrangement joins TRBV5-1 to TRBJ1-2, with 10 bases that match TRBD1. This CDR3 has 15 residues. Trimming removed 3 bases from V and 5 bases from J; junction bases left unmatched: 7. CDR1 and CDR2 (germline): SGHRS, YFSETQ. CDR3 region: CASSSAGQGPYGYTF. CDR3 in DNA: TGCGCCAGCAGCTCGGCGGGACAGGGGCCTTATGGCTACACCTTC.

This clonotype occurred a few times. V is TRBV5-1 and J is TRBJ1-1, with D perhaps matching TRBD1 (5 bases). Germline lookup yields CDR1 SGHRS and CDR2 YFSETQ. The CDR3 length is 12 residues. The V gene lost 1 base and the J gene lost 6 bases, with 7 bases spanning the gap. The CDR3 bases are TGCGCCAGCAGCTTGCAAGGGGCTGAAGCTTTCTTT. Protein product: CASSLQGAEAFF.

In this sample, this clonotype turned up a few times. The junction shows a germline mismatch at one end, possibly a read error. The chain is built from TRBV2 and TRBJ2-5, with TRBD2 matching 9 bases. The germline V gene encodes CDR1 SNHLY and CDR2 FYNNEI. This CDR3 comprises 14 residues. In nucleotides, the CDR3 is TGTGCCGGCAGTTTAGCGGGAGTAAGAGAGACCCAGTACTTC. As protein: CAGSLAGVRETQYF. Variable domain in full (rest from reference TRBV2 and TRBJ2-5): EPEVTQTPSHQVTQMGQEVILRCVPISNHLYFYWYRQILGQKVEFLVSFYNNEISEKSEIFDDQFSVERPDGSNFTLKIRSTKLEDSAMYFCAGSLAGVRETQYFGPGTRLLVL.

The chain recombines TRBV5-5 with TRBJ2-5, with D perhaps given as TRBD1 or TRBD2 (5 bases each). V was clipped by 1 base and J by 2 bases, with 12 bases between them. Germline assignment: CDR1 SGHKS and CDR2 YYEKEE (reference sequence). The CDR3 has 15 amino acids. The CDR3 protein is CASSLRYGAQETQYF. CDR3 coding DNA: TGTGCCAGCAGCTTGCGGTACGGGGCACAAGAGACCCAGTACTTC.

The chain carries TRBV28 and TRBJ2-1; possibly TRBD2 for D (6 bases). Per germline, CDR1 MDHEN and CDR2 SYDVKM. The V gene lost 7 bases and the J gene lost 4 bases, with 20 bases spanning the gap. CDR3 size: 16 residues. This CDR3 is CASITRGSEGYNEQFF. CDR3 DNA sequence: TGTGCCAGCATCACACGGGGGAGCGAAGGGTACAATGAGCAGTTCTTC.

Comment on this clonotype: One junction end disagrees with the germline gene, perhaps due to a read error. The V gene is TRBV5-1, the J gene TRBJ1-1; possible D gene TRBD1, 6 bases. Looked up from germline, CDR1 is SGHRS and CDR2 is YFSETQ. The CDR3 loop spans 17 amino acids. The CDR3 loop reads CASSLASGGLRNTGAFF. The CDR3, as DNA: TGCGCCAGCAGCTTGGCATCCGGGGGGCTGAGGAACACTGGAGCTTTCTTT.

This chain uses TRBV12-3 or TRBV12-4 with TRBJ2-7, with D tentatively TRBD1 or TRBD2 (6 bases each). V was shortened by 4 bases and J by 7 bases, with 17 bases between the two germline ends. The CDR3 totals 14 residues. CDR3 residues: CASSSPGGLREQYF. For the CDR3, the DNA is TGTGCCAGCAGTTCCCCTGGGGGGCTGCGGGAGCAGTACTTC.

This clonotype was seen repeatedly, ten times or more. The genes are TRBV6-1 and TRBJ1-6; 10 positions agree with TRBD1. Trimming took 3 bases from V and 10 from J; bases not matched to a gene: 6. There are 15 residues in the CDR3. Germline V gives CDR1 MNHNS, CDR2 SASEGT. CDR3 sequence (DNA): TGTGCCAGCAGTGACCTCGGGACAGGGGTCTCACCCCTCCACTTT. Encoded protein: CASSDLGTGVSPLHF.

The table lists this clonotype with a few counts. A read error may be the cause here, since a much bigger clone is one base away. The chain links TRBV6-1 to TRBJ2-4; TRBD2 matches at 7 bases. Unmatched junction bases numbered 3, after V lost 2 bases and J lost 8 bases. Germline V gene data show CDR1 as MNHNS and CDR2 as SASEGT. The CDR3 has 13 amino acids. In DNA form, the CDR3 reads TGTGCCAGCAGTGAAATGGGGGGGGACATTCAGTACTTC. Translation gives CASSEMGGDIQYF.

This clonotype was seen many times. The chain joins TRBV7-8 to TRBJ2-1; perhaps D is TRBD1 or TRBD2 (5 bases each). The CDR3 extends over 16 amino acids. Germline CDR1 is SGHVS and CDR2 is FQNEAQ. Trimming stripped 1 base from V and 0 bases from J, with 10 bases between. CDR3 loop: CASSLGSGSSYNEQFF. The DNA for the CDR3 is TGTGCCAGCAGCTTAGGATCAGGGAGCTCCTACAATGAGCAGTTCTTC.

The rearrangement links TRBV7-9 to TRBJ2-7; possibly TRBD1 for D (7 bases). The V end was cut by 2 bases, the J end by 4 bases, with 18 bases between. Germline CDR1 reads SEHNR; CDR2 reads FQNEAQ (reference sequence). The CDR3 spans 16 residues. The CDR3 loop reads CASSLPGGTELYEQYF. The DNA for the CDR3 is TGTGCCAGCAGCTTACCAGGCGGGACAGAGTTATACGAGCAGTACTTC.

V is TRBV24-1 and J is TRBJ2-2; 7 bases align to TRBD1. Germline CDR1 reads KGHDR; CDR2 reads SFDVKD. Unmatched junction bases numbered 10, after V lost 3 bases and J lost 7 bases. The CDR3 contains 16 residues. The CDR3 region is CATSDPGQKNLGELFF. CDR3 sequence (DNA): TGTGCCACCAGTGATCCGGGACAGAAAAATCTCGGGGAGCTGTTTTTT.

The rearrangement joins TRBV5-1 to TRBJ1-4; 7 bases match TRBD1. The trim removed 0 bases at V and 0 bases at J, leaving 11 bases unmatched. CDR3 length equals 19 residues. Germline lookup yields CDR1 SGHRS and CDR2 YFSETQ. CDR3 sequence: CASSLGQGRGTATNEKLFF. The CDR3 coding sequence is TGCGCCAGCAGCTTGGGACAGGGAAGGGGAACGGCAACTAATGAAAAACTGTTTTTT.